The clone carrying this T cell receptor beta chain was detected only once. Its specificity is not known. Then a second PCR, running about 6 to 12 cycles, was carried out with a sample-barcoded 5' primer and a J-beta primer mix. A 12-random-nucleotide template-switch adaptor tagged each cDNA molecule. Paired-end reads containing CDR3 totaled no fewer than 2.5 million for each sample. TCRdb independently ran MiXCR on the 5' RACE reads; one entry per CDR3 protein. The sample holds approximately 730,000 distinct CDR3 sequences, approximately 43% seen once. This sample stems from a study of blood T cells in healthy people across ages. Whole-study results and caveats: Estimated diversity, derived from one million T cells, was regarded as an underestimate.

This CDR3 contains 15 residues. V trimming: 2 bases; J trimming: 7 bases; junction bases outside the gene matches: 8. CDR1 SGHNT and CDR2 YYREEE come from the germline V gene (reference sequence). Whenever a sample was processed, at least 6 million PBMCs were isolated. The genes are TRBV5-4 and TRBJ2-1, with 8 bases that match TRBD2. This receptor was obtained from an older woman in good health. The specimen was blood. CDR3 region: CASSFPGTRGNEQFF. CDR3 coding DNA: TGTGCCAGCAGCTTCCCCGGGACTAGAGGTAATGAGCAGTTCTTC.